Included here is one T cell receptor (beta chain) sequence, with context. Its recognized antigen is unknown. The input lacks base qualities; no much larger clone sits a single base away. This sample was included in a study of blood T cells in healthy people across ages (dated by TCRdb to about 2015). For context, the study as a whole: In model experiments, roughly one uniquely barcoded TCR beta cDNA molecule per two T cells was captured by template switching. To avoid experimental bias, donors of different ages were randomly spread across the sequencing lanes. For two donors (one aged 18 to 29 and one aged 80 or older), the study analyzed two additional independent replicas of 1 million unique cDNA reads from the same blood draw. Age-related changes in TCR beta repertoire diversity were measured in the study by deep sequencing normalized with unique cDNA molecular identifiers. Four age groups were formed from the donors: young (average about 16 years), middle-aged (approximately 39), aged (more than 55) and long-lived (less than 85).

Donors were 40 or so systemically healthy Caucasian individuals from Russia aged 6 to 90 years. Each donor gave 9.5 to 10 milliliters of peripheral blood, drawn into EDTA-treated Vacutainer tubes. Ficoll-Paque density-gradient centrifugation was used to isolate PBMCs, with at least 6 million obtained per sample. Trizol reagent was used to extract total RNA from the PBMCs, yielding at least 5.5 micrograms per sample. Naive CD45RAhigh/CD27high T cell percentages were measured by flow cytometry on a PBMC aliquot from every donor. The library was obtained by 5' RACE. The instrument given in TCRdb is Illumina HiSeq 2500. A second PCR of about 6 to 11 cycles was performed with a sample-barcoded 5' primer and a J-beta primer mix. A template-switch 5' adaptor carrying 12 random nucleotides introduced a unique molecular identifier onto each TCR beta cDNA molecule. Each sample yielded at least 3 million CDR3-containing paired-end reads. The Mint cDNA synthesis kit, primed by a TRBC-specific oligonucleotide, was used to synthesize first-strand cDNA from all RNA. After uracil-DNA glycosylase treatment, a first 18-cycle PCR used universal primers M1SS and BC2_uni_R on all cDNA. Turning to the authors' computational methods: Each sample was normalized by randomly selecting 1 million high-quality reads, each carrying a distinct molecular identifier. Reads sharing molecular identifiers were discarded rather than binned into consensus sequences. MiTCR, run with a Q25 quality threshold and the strictest error-elimination algorithm, handled CDR3 identification, clonotype clustering and error correction. Lower-bound total TCR beta diversity was estimated with a nonparametric unseen species model using Euler transformation. The raw public data were reprocessed by TCRdb itself: fastp quality trimming at Q25, MiXCR clonotype calling, in-frame beta chains only. Identical CDR3 protein sequences are pooled into one entry, listed with their most common genes and DNA. TCRdb, rather than the study authors, made the V and J calls. A total of some 1,500,000 distinct CDR3 sequences appear in this sample, 35% to 45% of them only once. About 4% of the sample lies in the top ten.

Paper-wide results and their limitations: Because donor CMV infection status was unknown, age-related changes in expanded clonotypes were potentially confounded. Observed TCR beta diversity correlated strongly with the percentage of naive T cells measured by flow cytometry. Observed TCR beta diversity per million T cells fell roughly linearly with age, and a significant reduction was already apparent by age roughly 41. Since profiling was done on bulk unsorted PBMCs, naive and antigen-experienced compartments could not be conclusively compared. Estimates of total diversity from one million sequenced T cells were regarded as lower bounds and underestimates. Compared with the aged group, the long-lived group had more naive CD4+ T cells, fewer expanded clones and increased TCR diversity, a pattern suggesting age selection.

Sequences were obtained from blood. This TCR derives from a woman under 30 in good health.

The nucleotides are TGCAGCGGTGAGTACAGGGATAACTATGGCTACACCTTC. Its amino acids are CSGEYRDNYGYTF. The rearrangement combines TRBV29-1 with TRBJ1-2; matching of 6 bases hints at TRBD1 as the D gene. Taken from the germline V gene, the CDR1 and CDR2 loops are SQVTM and ANQGSEA. Reading from cysteine to phenylalanine, the CDR3 counts 13 amino acids. The kept DNA is CDR3 alone, 39 bases in frame from the first base. V loses 7 bases of germline sequence and J loses 1 base, and the interval between the two ends is 13 bases.